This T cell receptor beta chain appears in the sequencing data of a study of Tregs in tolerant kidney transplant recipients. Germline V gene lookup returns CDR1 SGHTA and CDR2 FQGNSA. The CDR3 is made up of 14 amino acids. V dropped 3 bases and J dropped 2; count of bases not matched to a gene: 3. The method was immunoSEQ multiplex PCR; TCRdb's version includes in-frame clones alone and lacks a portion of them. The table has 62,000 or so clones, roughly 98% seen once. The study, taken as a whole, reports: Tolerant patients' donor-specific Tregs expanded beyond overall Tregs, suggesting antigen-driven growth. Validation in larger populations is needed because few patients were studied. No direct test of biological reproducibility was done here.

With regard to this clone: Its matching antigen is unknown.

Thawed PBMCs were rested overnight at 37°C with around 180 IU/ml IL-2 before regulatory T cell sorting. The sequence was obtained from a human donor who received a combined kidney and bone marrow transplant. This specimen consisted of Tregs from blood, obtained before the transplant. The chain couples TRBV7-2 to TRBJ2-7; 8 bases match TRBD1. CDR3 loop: CASSFGQGPYEQYF. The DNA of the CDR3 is TGTGCCAGCAGCTTTGGACAGGGCCCCTACGAGCAGTACTTC.